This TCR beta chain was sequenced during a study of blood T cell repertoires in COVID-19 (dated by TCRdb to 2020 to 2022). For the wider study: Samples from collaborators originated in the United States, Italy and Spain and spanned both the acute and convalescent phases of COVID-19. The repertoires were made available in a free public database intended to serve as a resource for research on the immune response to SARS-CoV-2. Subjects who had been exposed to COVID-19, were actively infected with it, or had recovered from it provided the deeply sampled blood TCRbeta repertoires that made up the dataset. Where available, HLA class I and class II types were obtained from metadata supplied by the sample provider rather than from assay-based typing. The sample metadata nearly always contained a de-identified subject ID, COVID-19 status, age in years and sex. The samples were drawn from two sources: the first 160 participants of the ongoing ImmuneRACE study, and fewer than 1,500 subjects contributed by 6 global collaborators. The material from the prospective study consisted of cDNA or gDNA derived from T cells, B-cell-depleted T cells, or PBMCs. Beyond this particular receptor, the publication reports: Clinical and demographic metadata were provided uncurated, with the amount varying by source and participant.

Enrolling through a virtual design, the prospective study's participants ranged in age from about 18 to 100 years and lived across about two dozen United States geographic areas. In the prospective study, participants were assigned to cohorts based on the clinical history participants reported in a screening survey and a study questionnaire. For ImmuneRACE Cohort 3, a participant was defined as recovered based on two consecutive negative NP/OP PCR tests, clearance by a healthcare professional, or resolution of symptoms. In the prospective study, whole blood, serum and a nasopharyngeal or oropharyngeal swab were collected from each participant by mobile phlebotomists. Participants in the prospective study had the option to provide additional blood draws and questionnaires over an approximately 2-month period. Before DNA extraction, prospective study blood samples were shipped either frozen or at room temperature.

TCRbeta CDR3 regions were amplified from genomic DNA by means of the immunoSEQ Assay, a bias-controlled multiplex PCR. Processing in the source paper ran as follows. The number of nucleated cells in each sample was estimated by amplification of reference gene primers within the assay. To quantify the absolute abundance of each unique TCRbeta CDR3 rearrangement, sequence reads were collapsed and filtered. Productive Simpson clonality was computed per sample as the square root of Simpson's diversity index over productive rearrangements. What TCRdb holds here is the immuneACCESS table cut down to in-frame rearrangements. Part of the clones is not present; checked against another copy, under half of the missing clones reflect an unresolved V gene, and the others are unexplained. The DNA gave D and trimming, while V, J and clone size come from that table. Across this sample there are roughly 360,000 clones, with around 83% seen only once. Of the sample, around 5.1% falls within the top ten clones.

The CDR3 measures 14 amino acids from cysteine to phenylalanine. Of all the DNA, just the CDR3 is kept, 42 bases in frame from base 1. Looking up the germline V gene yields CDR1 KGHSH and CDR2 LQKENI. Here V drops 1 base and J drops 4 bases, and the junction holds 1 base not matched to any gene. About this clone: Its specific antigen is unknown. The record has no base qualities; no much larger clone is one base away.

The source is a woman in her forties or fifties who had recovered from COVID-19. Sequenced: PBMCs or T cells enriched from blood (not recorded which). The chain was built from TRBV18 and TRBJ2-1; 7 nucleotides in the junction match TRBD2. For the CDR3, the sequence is CASSPQLAYNEQFF. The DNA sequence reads TGTGCCAGCTCACCACAACTAGCGTACAATGAGCAGTTCTTC.